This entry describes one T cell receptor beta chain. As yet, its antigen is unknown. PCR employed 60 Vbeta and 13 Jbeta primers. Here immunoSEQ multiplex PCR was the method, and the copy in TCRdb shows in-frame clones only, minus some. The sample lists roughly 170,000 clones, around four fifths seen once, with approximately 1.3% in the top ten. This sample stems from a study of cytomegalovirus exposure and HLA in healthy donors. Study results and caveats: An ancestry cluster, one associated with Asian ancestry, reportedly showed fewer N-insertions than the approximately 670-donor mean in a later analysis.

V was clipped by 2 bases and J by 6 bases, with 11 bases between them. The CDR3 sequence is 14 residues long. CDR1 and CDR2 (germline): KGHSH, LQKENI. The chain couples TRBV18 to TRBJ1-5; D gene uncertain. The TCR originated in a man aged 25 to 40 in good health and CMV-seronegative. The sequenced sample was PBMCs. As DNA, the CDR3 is TGTGCCAGCTCACCAGTTGGTATGAGTCAGCCCCAGCATTTT. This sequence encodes CASSPVGMSQPQHF.